The following is a TCR beta chain sequence with its context. The antigen it binds to is not known. Base-call qualities are not available, and no considerably larger clone is one nucleotide away. Ficoll-Paque density gradient centrifugation was the method used to isolate PBMCs. Sequencing was performed on an Illumina NovaSeq 6000. TCRalpha and TCRbeta cDNA libraries were constructed by 5'RACE with constant-segment primers, with sample barcodes and unique molecular identifiers being introduced. Trizol reagent was used to extract RNA from every sample. The libraries were amplified in two PCR steps, and the second step added a second sample barcode and Illumina TruSeq adapters. Sequencing of libraries was performed on an Illumina NovaSeq with 2 x 150 bp paired-end reads. On the study's bioinformatics: The reads were demultiplexed and collapsed into UMI-guided consensus sequences using migec v1.2.7. Using mixcr v2.1.11, UMI consensuses were aligned to TRA and TRB V and J templates and then assembled into clonotypes. A clonotype was counted as expanded or contracted only if both edgeR and NoisET called the change significant, with noise models trained on biological replicates. edgeR calls used a false discovery rate-adjusted p below 0.01 and a log2 fold-change threshold of 1. As an exploratory analysis of dynamics, max-normalized trajectories of the 1000 most abundant clonotypes were examined by PCA with hierarchical clustering. The CD4 or CD8 phenotype of responding clones was assigned using the separately sequenced CD4+ and CD8+ repertoires. TCRdb reanalyzed the raw reads on its own, using fastp at Q25 for trimming and MiXCR for clone calling, and kept in-frame beta chains. Entries are consolidated by CDR3 protein sequence, retaining the most common genes and DNA. The V and J calls shown here were made by TCRdb, not taken from the authors' results. The sample records about 610,000 distinct CDR3 sequences, approximately 15% of which are singletons. The top ten clonotypes cover 8.1% of the sample.

This sample was taken from a study of T-cell memory formation after mild COVID-19 (dated by TCRdb to about 2021). Some background on the complete study: TCR sequence clusters from the two donors were largely donor specific. Longitudinal TCRalpha and TCRbeta repertoire sequencing tracked T-cell clones expanding and contracting after mild COVID-19 in a couple of donors. Two young, previously healthy adult volunteers made up the cohort, one male and one female.

Overall study results and their limits: SARS-CoV-2 specificity was not confirmed for the second-wave clones peaking on day 37. Clones contracting from day 15 to 85 had balanced CD4/CD8 phenotypes, while a second wave expanding from day 15 to 37 was biased towards CD4+. Only a couple of mild cases were covered in the study, and larger cohorts including severe cases with pre-infection samples were considered necessary. Some responding clones were detected in pre-infection memory, suggesting pre-existing cross-reactive memory T cells joined the SARS-CoV-2 response. Contracting CD4+ clones were found mainly in CM and EM memory subsets, while CD8+ clones were enriched in EMRA.

The source of this sequence is an adult woman who had mild COVID-19 (a few samples of this study predate the infection). The sample titles of this study are shuffled in the database, so cell type and time point are left out; the donor was told from shared clones. Sequences were obtained from PBMCs or a T cell subset sorted from them (not recorded which).

The CDR3 protein sequence reads: CASSSTGVGYTF. The nucleotide sequence is TGTGCCAGCAGTTCAACAGGGGTTGGCTACACCTTC. The V and J segments used are TRBV27 and TRBJ1-2, with 7 bases matching TRBD1. Trimming leaves V shorter by 4 bases and J shorter by 7 bases, with the junction holding 3 bases beyond the gene matches. Including the terminal cysteine and phenylalanine, the CDR3 comprises 12 residues. The only DNA kept is the CDR3, 36 bases in frame from the first base. CDR1 is given as MNHEY and CDR2 as SMNVEV, both from the germline V gene (reference sequence).